This section outlines one T cell receptor (beta chain) sequence together with its context. No antigen is known for it. This entry is derived from a study of neoadjuvant nivolumab and ipilimumab in lung cancer. Study-wide context: The combination arm added day-1 ipilimumab 1 mg/kg to nivolumab 3 mg/kg on days 1, 15, 29. Study-level results: Higher pretherapy blood TCR richness went with higher resected-tumor richness. Resected tumors had greater TCR richness and clonality than uninvolved lung. TCR receptors were sequenced in few samples.

Per germline, CDR1 SGHTA and CDR2 FQGNSA. The V segment lost 4 bases and the J segment 2 bases; nucleotides outside the gene matches: 7. This CDR3 has 16 residues. Profiled with immunoSEQ multiplex PCR; TCRdb holds only in-frame clones, not every one. The sample contains 25,000 to 35,000 clones, nearly 85% of which appear only once. The sequenced sample was tumor tissue, obtained after neoadjuvant nivolumab, alone or with ipilimumab, at or shortly before surgery. V and J are TRBV7-2 and TRBJ1-2; 10 bases align to TRBD1. The clonotype originates from an adult with non-small cell lung cancer. The CDR3 is CASSSYTTGGNYGYTF. Here the CDR3 DNA reads TGTGCCAGCAGCTCATATACGACAGGGGGCAACTATGGCTACACCTTC.